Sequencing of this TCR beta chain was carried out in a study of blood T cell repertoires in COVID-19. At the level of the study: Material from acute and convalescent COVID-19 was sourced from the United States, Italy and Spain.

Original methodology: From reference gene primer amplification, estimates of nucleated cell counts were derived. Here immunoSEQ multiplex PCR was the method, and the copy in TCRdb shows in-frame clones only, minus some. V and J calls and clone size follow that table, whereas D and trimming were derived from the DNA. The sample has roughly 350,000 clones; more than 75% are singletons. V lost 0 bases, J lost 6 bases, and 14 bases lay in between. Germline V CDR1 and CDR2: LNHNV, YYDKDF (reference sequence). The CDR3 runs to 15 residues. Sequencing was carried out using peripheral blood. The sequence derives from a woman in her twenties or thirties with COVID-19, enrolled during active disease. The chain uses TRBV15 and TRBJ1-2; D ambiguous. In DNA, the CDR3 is TGTGCCACCAGCAGAGATCCGACGGTACTACATGGCTACACCTTC. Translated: CATSRDPTVLHGYTF.